This T cell receptor (beta chain) was recorded in a study of blood T cell repertoires in COVID-19. Germline CDR1 LGHDT, CDR2 YNNKEL (reference sequence). The V end was cut by 6 bases, the J end by 2 bases, with 13 bases between. The CDR3 runs to 15 residues. In the original processing: Quantification of nucleated cells was approximated via reference gene primer amplification. The table came from immunoSEQ multiplex PCR; TCRdb's copy has only in-frame clones and leaves some out. V and J calls and clone size are copied from that table; D and trimming were computed from the DNA. The sample lists some 71,000 clones, approximately 90% occurring once.

The chain employs TRBV3-1 (or the pseudogene TRBV3-2) and TRBJ2-2; D perhaps matches TRBD2 (6 bases). This receptor was taken from a woman younger than 30 with acute or convalescent COVID-19. The sample consisted of peripheral blood. The CDR3: CASSSGTLNTGELFF. The DNA for the CDR3 is TGTGCCAGCAGTTCCGGGACTCTTAACACCGGGGAGCTGTTTTTT.